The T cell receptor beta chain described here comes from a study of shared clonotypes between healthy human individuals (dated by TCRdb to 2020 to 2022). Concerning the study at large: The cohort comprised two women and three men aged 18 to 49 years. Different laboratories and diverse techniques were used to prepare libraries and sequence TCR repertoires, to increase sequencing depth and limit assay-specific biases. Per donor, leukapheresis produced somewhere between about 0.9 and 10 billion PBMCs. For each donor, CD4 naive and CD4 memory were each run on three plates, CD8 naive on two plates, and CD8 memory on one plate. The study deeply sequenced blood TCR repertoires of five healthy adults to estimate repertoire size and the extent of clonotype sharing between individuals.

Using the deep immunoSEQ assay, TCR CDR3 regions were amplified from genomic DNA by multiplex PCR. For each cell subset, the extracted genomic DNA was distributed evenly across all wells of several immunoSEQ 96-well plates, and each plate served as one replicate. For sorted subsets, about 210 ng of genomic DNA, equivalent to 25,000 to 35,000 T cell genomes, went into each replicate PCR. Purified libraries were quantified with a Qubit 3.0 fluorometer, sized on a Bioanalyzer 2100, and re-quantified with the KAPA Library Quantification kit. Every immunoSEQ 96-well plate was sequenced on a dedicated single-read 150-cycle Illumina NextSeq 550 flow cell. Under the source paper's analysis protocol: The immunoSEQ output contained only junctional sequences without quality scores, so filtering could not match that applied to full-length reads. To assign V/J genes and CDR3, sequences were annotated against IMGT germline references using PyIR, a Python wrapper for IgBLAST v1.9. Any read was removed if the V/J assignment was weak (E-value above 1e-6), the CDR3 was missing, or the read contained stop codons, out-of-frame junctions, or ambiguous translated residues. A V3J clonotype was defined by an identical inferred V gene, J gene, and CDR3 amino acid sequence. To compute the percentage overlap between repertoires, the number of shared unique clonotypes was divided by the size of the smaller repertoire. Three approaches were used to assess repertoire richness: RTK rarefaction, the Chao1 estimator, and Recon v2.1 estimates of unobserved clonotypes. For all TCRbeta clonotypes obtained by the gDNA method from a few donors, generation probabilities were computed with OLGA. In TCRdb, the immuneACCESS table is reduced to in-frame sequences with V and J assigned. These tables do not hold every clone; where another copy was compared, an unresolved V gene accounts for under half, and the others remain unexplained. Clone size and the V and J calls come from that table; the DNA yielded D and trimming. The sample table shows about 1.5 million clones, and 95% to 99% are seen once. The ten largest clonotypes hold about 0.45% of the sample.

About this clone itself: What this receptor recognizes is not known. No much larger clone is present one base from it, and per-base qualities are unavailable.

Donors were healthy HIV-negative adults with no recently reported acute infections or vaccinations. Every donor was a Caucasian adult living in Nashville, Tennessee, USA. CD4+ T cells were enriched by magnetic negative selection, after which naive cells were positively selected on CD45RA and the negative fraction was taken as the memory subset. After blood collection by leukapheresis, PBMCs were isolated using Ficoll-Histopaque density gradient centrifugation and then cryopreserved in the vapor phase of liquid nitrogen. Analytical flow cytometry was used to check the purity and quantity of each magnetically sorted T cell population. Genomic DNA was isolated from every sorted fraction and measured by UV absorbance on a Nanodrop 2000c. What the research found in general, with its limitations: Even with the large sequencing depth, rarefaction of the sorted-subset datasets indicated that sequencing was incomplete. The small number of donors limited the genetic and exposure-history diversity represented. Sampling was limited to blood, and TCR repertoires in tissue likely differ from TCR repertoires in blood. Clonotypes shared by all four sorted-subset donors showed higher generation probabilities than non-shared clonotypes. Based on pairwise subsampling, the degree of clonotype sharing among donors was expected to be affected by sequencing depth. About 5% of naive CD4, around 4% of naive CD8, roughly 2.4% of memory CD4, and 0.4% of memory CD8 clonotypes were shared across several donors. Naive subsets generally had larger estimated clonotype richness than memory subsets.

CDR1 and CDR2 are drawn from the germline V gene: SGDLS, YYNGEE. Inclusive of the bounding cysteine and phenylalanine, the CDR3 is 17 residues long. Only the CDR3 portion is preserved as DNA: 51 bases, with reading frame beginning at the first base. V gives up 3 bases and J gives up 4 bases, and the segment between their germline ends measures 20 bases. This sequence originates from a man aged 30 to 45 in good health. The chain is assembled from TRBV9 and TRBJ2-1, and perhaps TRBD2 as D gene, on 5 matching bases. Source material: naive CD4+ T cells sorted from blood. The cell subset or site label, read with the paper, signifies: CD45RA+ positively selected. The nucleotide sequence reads TGTGCCAGCAGCGGAAGCAAGCAATCTACTAGGTACAATGAGCAGTTCTTC. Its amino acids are CASSGSKQSTRYNEQFF. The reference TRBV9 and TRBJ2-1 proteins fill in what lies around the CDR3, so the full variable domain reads DSGVTQTPKHLITATGQRVTLRCSPRSGDLSVYWYQQSLDQGLQFLIQYYNGEERAKGNILERFSAQQFPDLHSELNLSSLELGDSALYFCASSGSKQSTRYNEQFFGPGTRLTVL.